The rows below give T cell receptor beta chains drawn from one sample of a study of T cell responses to AZD1222 COVID-19 vaccine. TCRdb keeps only in-frame clones here, not all; method: immunoSEQ multiplex PCR. This repertoire shows roughly 98,000 clones, roughly 92% found once; its top ten account for approximately 12%. The specimen was peripheral blood, collected on day 0 of AZD1222 vaccination. The receptor source for this set is an adult in good health. Each CDR3 is given with its conserved first and last residue. Each record gives: J gene, D gene, clone size, V gene, CDR3 protein, CDR3 DNA. A D gene is named only where the DNA matches it firmly. Size is stated for part of the rows, as once, few or many counts, or as a class when the clone is expanded.

>TRBJ1-2|NA|once|TRBV6-1
CAVVGQDYGYTF
TGTGCCGTAGTGGGTCAGGACTATGGCTACACCTTC
>TRBJ1-6|NA|NA|TRBV3-1/TRBV3-2
CASSQLLVGSPLHF
TGTGCCAGCAGCCAATTACTGGTGGGGTCACCCCTCCACTTT
>TRBJ2-7|TRBD1|NA|TRBV13
CASSLGTGGRGRYEQYF
TGTGCCAGCAGCTTAGGGACAGGGGGCCGGGGGCGCTACGAGCAGTACTTC
>TRBJ1-6|TRBD1|NA|TRBV30
CACTIQGGNSPLHF
TGTGCCTGCACGATACAGGGGGGAAATTCACCCCTCCACTTT
>TRBJ1-5|NA|NA|TRBV2
CASMLQENQPQHF
TGTGCCAGCATGTTACAGGAGAATCAGCCCCAGCATTTT
>TRBJ2-1|NA|NA|TRBV7-9
CASSFIGNEQFF
TGTGCCAGCAGCTTCATCGGCAATGAGCAGTTCTTC
>TRBJ2-2|TRBD1|once|TRBV5-1
CASSVTGQSYGGELFF
TGCGCCAGCAGCGTAACGGGACAGTCCTATGGCGGGGAGCTGTTTTTT
>TRBJ2-7|NA|NA|TRBV30
CAWSGPIGLKDEQYF
TGTGCCTGGAGTGGCCCTATCGGGCTTAAAGACGAGCAGTACTTC
>TRBJ2-7|NA|NA|TRBV10-3
CAITKGDVGSYEQYF
TGTGCCATCACCAAGGGGGACGTAGGATCCTACGAGCAGTACTTC
>TRBJ1-6|NA|NA|TRBV3-1/TRBV3-2
CASSQAAGYNSPLHF
TGTGCCAGCAGCCAAGCGGCAGGGTATAATTCACCCCTCCACTTT
>TRBJ2-1|NA|NA|TRBV20-1
CSARDAPEQFF
TGCAGTGCTAGAGATGCCCCTGAGCAGTTCTTC
>TRBJ2-7|NA|NA|TRBV12-3/TRBV12-4
CASSFWAYEQYF
TGTGCCAGCAGTTTTTGGGCCTACGAGCAGTACTTC
>TRBJ1-6|NA|NA|TRBV5-5
CASSLKQDSPLHF
TGTGCCAGCAGCTTAAAACAGGATTCACCCCTCCACTTT
>TRBJ1-2|TRBD1|NA|TRBV6-5
CAAGQEENYGYTF
TGTGCCGCCGGACAGGAAGAAAACTATGGCTACACCTTC
>TRBJ1-2|NA|once|TRBV15
CATSRDSGNPSGYTF
TGTGCCACCAGCAGAGATTCCGGGAATCCTTCTGGCTACACCTTC
>TRBJ1-4|TRBD1|NA|TRBV3-1/TRBV3-2
CASSSRTGDEKLFF
TGTGCCAGCAGCTCCCGGACAGGGGATGAAAAACTGTTTTTT
>TRBJ1-1|NA|NA|TRBV11-2
CASSSPASTNTEAFF
TGTGCCAGCAGCTCGCCCGCCAGTACGAACACTGAAGCTTTCTTT
>TRBJ1-5|NA|NA|TRBV15
CATSRDFTSSNQPQHF
TGTGCCACCAGCAGAGATTTCACCTCTAGCAATCAGCCCCAGCATTTT
>TRBJ1-2|TRBD1|NA|TRBV10-3
CAISRLHKTGGGGYTF
TGTGCCATCAGTAGACTCCACAAAACAGGGGGCGGAGGCTACACCTTC
>TRBJ2-1|NA|once|TRBV19
CASRGAGPRDYNEQFF
TGTGCCAGCCGAGGGGCGGGACCCCGCGACTACAATGAGCAGTTCTTC
>TRBJ2-3|NA|NA|TRBV30
CAWSRGATGSDTQYF
TGTGCCTGGTCCAGGGGGGCCACGGGTTCAGATACGCAGTATTTT
>TRBJ2-7|TRBD2|NA|TRBV7-2
CASSLPGLAEGAAYEQYF
TGTGCCAGCAGCTTACCGGGACTAGCGGAAGGAGCTGCCTACGAGCAGTACTTC
>TRBJ1-5|NA|once|TRBV12-3/TRBV12-4
CASSLGWGRHF
TGTGCCAGCAGTTTGGGTTGGGGCCGGCATTTT
>TRBJ2-1|TRBD2|NA|TRBV7-6
CASSLSGISYNEQFF
TGTGCCAGCAGCTTAAGCGGGATCTCCTACAATGAGCAGTTCTTC
>TRBJ1-4|NA|NA|TRBV11-3
CASSLDYGEKLFF
TGTGCCAGCAGCTTAGACTATGGTGAAAAACTGTTTTTT
>TRBJ1-6|NA|NA|TRBV18
CASSQRPNSPLHF
TGTGCCAGCTCACAAAGGCCTAATTCACCCCTCCACTTT
>TRBJ1-1|NA|NA|TRBV6-5
CASSLLQVNTEAFF
TGTGCCAGCAGTTTGTTACAGGTTAACACTGAAGCTTTCTTT
>TRBJ2-7|NA|NA|TRBV21-1
CASSKVGFREQYF
TGTGCCAGCAGCAAAGTGGGTTTCCGCGAGCAGTACTTC
>TRBJ2-1|NA|NA|TRBV19
CASSIGQRVAYNEQFF
TGTGCCAGTAGTATAGGGCAGAGGGTCGCTTACAATGAGCAGTTCTTC